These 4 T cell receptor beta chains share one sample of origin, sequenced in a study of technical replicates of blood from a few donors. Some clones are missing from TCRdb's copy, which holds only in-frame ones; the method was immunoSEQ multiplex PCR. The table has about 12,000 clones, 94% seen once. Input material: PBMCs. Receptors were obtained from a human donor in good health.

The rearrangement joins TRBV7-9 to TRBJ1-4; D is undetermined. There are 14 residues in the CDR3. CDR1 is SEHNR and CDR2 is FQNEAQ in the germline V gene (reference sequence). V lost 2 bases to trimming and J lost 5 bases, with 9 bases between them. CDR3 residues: CASSLYGENEKLFF. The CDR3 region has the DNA TGTGCCAGCAGCTTATACGGGGAAAATGAAAAACTGTTTTTT. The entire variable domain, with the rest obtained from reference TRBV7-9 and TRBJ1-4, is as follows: DTGVSQNPRHKITKRGQNVTFRCDPISEHNRLYWYRQTLGQGPEFLTYFQNEAQLEKSRLLSDRFSAERPKGSFSTLEIQRTEQGDSAMYLCASSLYGENEKLFFGSGTQLSVL.

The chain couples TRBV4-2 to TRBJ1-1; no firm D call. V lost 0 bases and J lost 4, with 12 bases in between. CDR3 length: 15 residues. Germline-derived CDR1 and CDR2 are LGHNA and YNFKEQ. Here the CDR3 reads CASSQDEGGSTEAFF. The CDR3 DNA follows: TGTGCCAGCAGCCAAGATGAGGGAGGAAGCACTGAAGCTTTCTTT.

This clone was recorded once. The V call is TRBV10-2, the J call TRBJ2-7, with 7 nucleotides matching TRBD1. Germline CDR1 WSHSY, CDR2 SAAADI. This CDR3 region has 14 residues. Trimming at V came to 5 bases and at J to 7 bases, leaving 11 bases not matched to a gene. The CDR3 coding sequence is TGCGCCAGCAGTTCCTTGGACAGGTTGGGTGAGCAGTACTTC. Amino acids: CASSSLDRLGEQYF.

CDR3 sequence (DNA): TGCAGCGTTAGGGACAGGGGGCTGCAAGAGACCCAGTACTTC. Translating it yields CSVRDRGLQETQYF. The chain has TRBV29-1 and TRBJ2-5; 12 bases match TRBD1. This CDR3 is built from 14 residues. Losses at the gene ends were 5 bases for V and 2 bases for J; bases not matched to a gene: 3. Per germline, CDR1 SQVTM and CDR2 ANQGSEA.